This entry lists 9 T cell receptor beta chains sequenced from one sample in a study of shared clonotypes between healthy human individuals. Method: immunoSEQ multiplex PCR; TCRdb's copy keeps in-frame clones and lacks some. The sample carries about 470,000 clones, roughly 83% recorded once. The sample consisted of PBMCs. The receptor set was obtained from a woman between 40 and 55 years old in good health. Some clones in this sample may be carry-over from other donors' samples.

This clone was detected once. The chain has TRBV5-1 and TRBJ2-5, with a tentative D call TRBD1 (6 bases). The CDR3 consists of 15 residues. CDR1 is SGHRS and CDR2 is YFSETQ in the germline V gene. Trimming cost V 0 bases and J 5 bases, with 14 bases left between them. The CDR3 loop reads CASSLVGARGETQYF. The CDR3 DNA reads TGCGCCAGCAGCTTGGTCGGGGCAAGGGGGGAGACCCAGTACTTC.

This rearrangement joins TRBV5-6 to TRBJ2-5; D might be TRBD1 or TRBD2, each matching 6 bases. CDR3 length: 12 residues. CDR1 and CDR2 from the germline V gene are SGHDT and YYEEEE. V was shortened by 3 bases and J by 9 bases, with 12 bases between the two germline ends. Here the CDR3 DNA reads TGTGCCAGCAGCTGGACGGAGGGGGCCCAGTACTTC. This gives the protein CASSWTEGAQYF.

This chain connects TRBV5-6 to TRBJ1-4; 8 nucleotides line up with TRBD1. This CDR3 is built from 16 residues. CDR1 is SGHDT and CDR2 is YYEEEE in the germline V gene. With V trimmed by 1 base and J by 6 bases, 8 bases remained unmatched. The CDR3 DNA follows: TGTGCCAGCAGCTTGTGGTTTGGACAGGGCGATGAAAAACTGTTTTTT. It is translated as CASSLWFGQGDEKLFF. Full variable domain (missing parts from reference TRBV5-6 and TRBJ1-4): DAGVTQSPTHLIKTRGQQVTLRCSPKSGHDTVSWYQQALGQGPQFIFQYYEEEERQRGNFPDRFSGHQFPNYSSELNVNALLLGDSALYLCASSLWFGQGDEKLFFGSGTQLSVL.

The chain couples TRBV5-1 to TRBJ2-1; D is undetermined. With 5 bases removed from V and 2 bases from J, the gap between germline ends came to 14 bases. There are 15 residues in the CDR3. CDR1 is SGHRS and CDR2 is YFSETQ in the germline V gene. DNA of the CDR3: TGCGCCAGCAGGAAGCAATGGGTCACCTACAATGAGCAGTTCTTC. It codes for CASRKQWVTYNEQFF.

The V call is TRBV12-5, the J call TRBJ2-7; the D is unclear. Germline V gene data show CDR1 as LGHNT and CDR2 as FRNRAP. Trimming pared 1 base from V and 5 bases from J, leaving 12 bases between. This CDR3 has 14 residues. The CDR3 protein is CASGLGLVAHEQYF. The DNA of the CDR3 is TGTGCTAGTGGTTTGGGGCTGGTGGCTCACGAGCAGTACTTC.

This chain uses TRBV6-1 with TRBJ2-1; tentative D call: TRBD1 (5 bases). Germline lookup yields CDR1 MNHNS and CDR2 SASEGT. V was trimmed by 4 bases and J by 4 bases, leaving 11 bases between them. The CDR3 sequence is 14 residues long. The CDR3 loop reads CASSAVNRYNEQFF. CDR3 in DNA: TGTGCCAGCAGTGCAGTGAACAGGTACAATGAGCAGTTCTTC.

This clone was recorded once. The V gene is TRBV19, the J gene TRBJ1-2; D not resolved. V lost 1 base to trimming and J lost 0 bases, with 9 bases between them. Germline CDR1 LNHDA, CDR2 SQIVND (reference sequence). The CDR3 spans 15 residues. This CDR3 reads CASSIAGATNYGYTF. CDR3 sequence (DNA): TGTGCCAGTAGTATAGCTGGTGCTACTAACTATGGCTACACCTTC.

The chain is built from TRBV5-4 and TRBJ1-2; D gene unclear. CDR1 is SGHNT, CDR2 YYREEE, per germline (reference sequence). V gave up 0 bases and J gave up 0 bases, with 6 bases separating them. The CDR3 has 14 amino acids. As DNA, the CDR3 is TGTGCCAGCAGCTTGGCGCAAACTAACTATGGCTACACCTTC. This gives the protein CASSLAQTNYGYTF.

This clone appeared a single time. V is TRBV11-3 and J is TRBJ2-2, with a possible D match to TRBD1 (5 bases). The V and J ends lost 1 base and 1 base respectively, with 13 bases between them. Germline V lookup: CDR1 SGHNT, CDR2 YENEEA. This CDR3 spans 17 amino acids. The CDR3 loop is CASSLAYGAENTGELFF. CDR3 sequence (DNA): TGTGCCAGCAGCTTAGCTTATGGGGCAGAGAACACCGGGGAGCTGTTTTTT.